Listed here are 27 T cell receptor beta chains from one sample, sequenced in a study of T cell repertoires in cytomegalovirus infection. One entry per CDR3 protein, called by TCRdb with MiXCR from the reads. The sample includes hundreds of thousands of distinct CDR3 sequences, around 11% of them seen just once. Specimen: PBMCs. These TCRs come from a human donor in good health (CMV status not recorded). Some clones in this sample may be carry-over from other donors' samples.

The rearrangement uses TRBV19 and TRBJ2-2; D possibly matches TRBD1 or TRBD2 (5 bases each). V was trimmed by 4 bases and J by 6 bases, leaving 9 bases between them. The CDR3 extends over 13 amino acids. The germline V gene encodes CDR1 LNHDA and CDR2 SQIVND (reference sequence). The CDR3 DNA follows: TGTGCCAGTAGTAGGGGGATGGCCGGGGAGCTGTTTTTT. Its protein product is CASSRGMAGELFF.

This clonotype was counted a few times. The chain has TRBV20-1 and TRBJ1-5; 10 nucleotides line up with TRBD1. Germline CDR1 is DFQATT and CDR2 is SNEGSKA (reference sequence). The CDR3 is 17 amino acids. V gave up 2 bases and J gave up 4 bases; unmatched junction bases: 11. The CDR3 is CSARRQGAWVKNQPQHF. Here the CDR3 DNA reads TGCAGTGCTAGAAGACAGGGGGCTTGGGTAAAAAATCAGCCCCAGCATTTT.

This clonotype was seen ten or more times. The rearrangement joins TRBV18 to TRBJ2-5; 11 bases are shared with TRBD1. Germline V gene sequence: CDR1 KGHSH, CDR2 LQKENI. With 3 bases clipped from V and 4 bases from J, the junction kept 1 base outside the gene matches. The CDR3 contains 14 residues. CDR3 loop: CASSPGQGGETQYF. The CDR3, as DNA: TGTGCCAGCTCACCGGGACAGGGGGGAGAGACCCAGTACTTC. Full variable domain (outside the CDR3, taken from reference TRBV18 and TRBJ2-5): NAGVMQNPRHLVRRRGQEARLRCSPMKGHSHVYWYRQLPEEGLKFMVYLQKENIIDESGMPKERFSAEFPKEGPSILRIQQVVRGDSAAYFCASSPGQGGETQYFGPGTRLLVL.

This clonotype was detected ten times or more. V and J are TRBV28 and TRBJ2-7, with 8 bases aligning to TRBD2. V shed 2 bases and J 0 bases; nucleotides not matched to a gene: 6. Germline CDR1 MDHEN, CDR2 SYDVKM. This CDR3 has 16 amino acids. CDR3 DNA sequence: TGTGCCAGCAGTTTAACGGCTAGCGGGTTCTCCTACGAGCAGTACTTC. Translated, it gives CASSLTASGFSYEQYF.

This clonotype was found a few times. The chain links TRBV9 to TRBJ2-7; the match to TRBD2 covers 8 bases. Germline V CDR1 and CDR2: SGDLS, YYNGEE. Trimming cost V 4 bases and J 3 bases; bases outside gene matches: 3. This CDR3 region has 13 residues. The CDR3 region has the DNA TGTGCCAGCAGCCCTACTAGCGGCTACGAGCAGTACTTC. It encodes CASSPTSGYEQYF.

The chain combines TRBV5-6 with TRBJ1-2, with TRBD1 identical over 8 bases. Germline V gene lookup returns CDR1 SGHDT and CDR2 YYEEEE. After removal of 4 bases from V and 4 bases from J, the junction contained 9 bases not matched to a gene. This CDR3 has 15 residues. The CDR3 spells CASSLQDRAFYGYTF. The CDR3 DNA is TGTGCCAGCAGCCTGCAGGACAGGGCGTTCTATGGCTACACCTTC.

This clonotype was observed at least ten times. The J gene is TRBJ2-3, the V gene TRBV19; 13 nucleotides line up with TRBD2. Germline lookup yields CDR1 LNHDA and CDR2 SQIVND (reference sequence). This CDR3 is built from 16 residues. With 4 bases clipped from V and 6 bases from J, the junction kept 7 bases outside the gene matches. This CDR3 is CASSTGTSGVGDTQYF. DNA of the CDR3: TGTGCCAGTAGTACCGGGACTAGCGGGGTCGGGGATACGCAGTATTTT.

This clonotype appeared many times. The chain carries TRBV7-3 and TRBJ1-1; no clear D. V lost 5 bases and J 3 bases, leaving 10 bases between the germline ends. The CDR3 covers 13 residues. Germline V gives CDR1 SGHTA, CDR2 FQGTGA. CDR3: CASSPGRDTEAFF. CDR3 DNA sequence: TGTGCCAGCAGCCCGGGTAGGGACACTGAAGCTTTCTTT.

This clonotype was picked up many times. The rearrangement links TRBV20-1 to TRBJ2-7; TRBD1 agrees at 9 bases. Germline V gene lookup returns CDR1 DFQATT and CDR2 SNEGSKA (reference sequence). The CDR3 length is 14 residues. Trimming cost V 6 bases and J 1 base; bases outside gene matches: 7. The CDR3: CSALGQGYSYEQYF. CDR3 sequence (DNA): TGCAGTGCGTTAGGACAGGGGTATTCCTACGAGCAGTACTTC.

The V and J genes are TRBV20-1 and TRBJ2-1; 10 nucleotides align to TRBD2. Per germline, CDR1 DFQATT and CDR2 SNEGSKA (reference sequence). V lost 3 bases, J lost 6 bases, and 5 bases stayed unmatched. This CDR3 is built from 14 residues. The CDR3 here is CSASFSGRRNEQFF. CDR3 DNA sequence: TGCAGTGCTAGCTTTAGCGGGAGGCGCAATGAGCAGTTCTTC.

The sample holds many counts of this clonotype. The chain carries TRBV7-8 and TRBJ2-3; 8 bases map to TRBD2. Germline assignment: CDR1 SGHVS and CDR2 FQNEAQ. The CDR3 length is 15 residues. The trim removed 4 bases at V and 6 bases at J, leaving 9 bases unmatched. The DNA of the CDR3 is TGTGCCAGCAGCTACGCTAGCGGGTGGAGGGATACGCAGTATTTT. The encoded protein is CASSYASGWRDTQYF. Variable domain in full (rest from reference TRBV7-8 and TRBJ2-3): GAGVSQSPRYKVAKRGQDVALRCDPISGHVSLFWYQQALGQGPEFLTYFQNEAQLDKSGLPSDRFFAERPEGSVSTLKIQRTQQEDSAVYLCASSYASGWRDTQYFGPGTRLTVL.

There are many counts of this clonotype. This chain connects TRBV6-5 to TRBJ1-2; D is perhaps TRBD1 (5 bases). V was clipped by 6 bases and J by 8 bases, with 19 bases between them. The CDR3 spans 14 residues. Germline CDR1 MNHEY, CDR2 SVGAGI. The CDR3 protein is CASRHDSYVYGYTF. The DNA for the CDR3 is TGTGCCAGCAGACACGACAGCTATGTATACGGCTACACCTTC.

This clonotype was counted many times. The chain recombines TRBV6-1 with TRBJ2-3, with 8 nucleotides matching TRBD2. V was pared by 7 bases and J by 8 bases, with 11 bases of the junction left unmatched. The germline V gene has CDR1 MNHNS and CDR2 SASEGT. The length of the CDR3 is 14 residues. The CDR3 region has the DNA TGTGCCAGCATGGCGGGGGGAAGGGGCGGTACGCAGTATTTT. This sequence encodes CASMAGGRGGTQYF.

This rearrangement joins TRBV3-1 to TRBJ1-2, with no clear D. The CDR3 is 14 amino acids. V was trimmed by 4 bases and J by 7 bases, leaving 16 bases between them. The germline V gene encodes CDR1 LGHDT and CDR2 YNNKEL (reference sequence). The CDR3 sequence is CASSRGTPDSGYTF. The DNA for the CDR3 is TGTGCCAGCAGCCGTGGCACCCCGGATTCTGGCTACACCTTC.

This clonotype came up many times. The chain recombines TRBV12-5 with TRBJ2-2; tentative D call: TRBD2 (6 bases). V lost 0 bases and J 7 bases, leaving 15 bases between the germline ends. CDR3 size: 16 residues. The V gene's germline CDR1 is LGHNT and CDR2 FRNRAP. The CDR3 protein is CASGLVSGGVNGELFF. In DNA form, the CDR3 reads TGTGCTAGTGGTTTGGTATCTGGAGGGGTTAACGGGGAGCTGTTTTTT. The full variable domain, completed using reference TRBV12-5 and TRBJ2-2, is DARVTQTPRHKVTEMGQEVTMRCQPILGHNTVFWYRQTMMQGLELLAYFRNRAPLDDSGMPKDRFSAEMPDATLATLKIQPSEPRDSAVYFCASGLVSGGVNGELFFGEGSRLTVL.

This clonotype was counted many times. The CDR3 DNA follows: TGTGCCACCAGTGATTGGCGGACAGGCGATGGTGTCGTTCAGCCCCAGCATTTT. This translates into CATSDWRTGDGVVQPQHF. The J gene is TRBJ1-5, the V gene TRBV24-1; the match to TRBD1 covers 7 bases. This CDR3 spans 18 amino acids. The ends lost 2 bases at V and 6 bases at J; junction bases unmatched: 15. The germline CDR1 and CDR2 sequences are KGHDR and SFDVKD.

This clonotype showed up many times. The chain combines TRBV7-8 with TRBJ2-5; perhaps D is TRBD1 or TRBD2 (5 bases each). The CDR3 consists of 16 residues. Trimming took off 5 bases at V and 4 bases at J, with 20 bases between the two ends. Per germline, CDR1 SGHVS and CDR2 FQNEAQ. CDR3: CASSPGPSRPRETQYF. The DNA for the CDR3 is TGTGCCAGCAGCCCGGGACCTTCCCGACCCAGAGAGACCCAGTACTTC.

This clonotype was picked up many times. The chain uses TRBV28 and TRBJ1-1, with D tentatively TRBD1 (5 bases). The CDR3 sequence is 13 residues long. The V end lost 10 bases, the J end lost 1 base, and 13 bases lay between the germline ends. Germline-derived CDR1 and CDR2 are MDHEN and SYDVKM. CDR3 nucleotides: TGTGCCATCATCGGGGGTACGAACACTGAAGCTTTCTTT. It is translated as CAIIGGTNTEAFF.

Many counts were recorded for this clonotype. The chain couples TRBV20-1 to TRBJ2-1; D is ambiguous. Germline CDR1 reads DFQATT; CDR2 reads SNEGSKA (reference sequence). The ends were cut back, 3 bases at V and 8 bases at J, with 11 bases in the middle. This CDR3 is built from 12 residues. CDR3 residues: CSASREAYEQFF. CDR3 sequence (DNA): TGCAGTGCTAGTCGCGAGGCGTATGAGCAGTTCTTC.

This chain joins TRBV7-9 and TRBJ1-2, with D possibly being TRBD1 (5 bases). Germline values: CDR1 SEHNR, CDR2 FQNEAQ (reference sequence). The V and J ends lost 0 bases and 6 bases respectively, with 8 bases between them. The CDR3 is made up of 13 amino acids. The CDR3 sequence: CASSLAVRDGYTF. The CDR3 DNA sequence: TGTGCCAGCAGCTTAGCAGTCAGGGATGGCTACACCTTC.

This clonotype was detected many times. This rearrangement joins TRBV7-8 to TRBJ1-5; tentative D call: TRBD1 (6 bases). Germline values: CDR1 SGHVS, CDR2 FQNEAQ. Trimming took 2 bases from V and 2 from J, leaving 13 bases between them. This CDR3 spans 16 amino acids. CDR3 protein: CASSLSNYRGNQPQHF. The CDR3 coding sequence is TGTGCCAGCAGCTTATCGAATTACAGGGGCAATCAGCCCCAGCATTTT.

This clonotype showed up many times. Written as DNA, the CDR3 is TGTGCTAGTGGTTCAGCCTTCGAGCAGTTCTTC. Protein product: CASGSAFEQFF. The chain uses TRBV12-5 and TRBJ2-1; D gene uncertain. The CDR3 has 11 amino acids. Trimming stripped 4 bases from V and 10 bases from J, with 8 bases between. Per the germline V gene, CDR1 is LGHNT and CDR2 is FRNRAP.

This clonotype was recorded at least ten times. J is TRBJ2-3 and V is TRBV9; D may be TRBD1 (6 bases). This CDR3 comprises 14 residues. Per germline, CDR1 SGDLS and CDR2 YYNGEE. V was trimmed by 3 bases and J by 5 bases, leaving 13 bases between them. The CDR3 reads CASSGPGGGDTQYF. The CDR3 coding sequence is TGTGCCAGCAGCGGTCCTGGGGGCGGAGATACGCAGTATTTT.

This clonotype was recorded a few times. The V gene is TRBV23-1, the J gene TRBJ2-5; 10 bases are a match to TRBD1. TRBV23-1 is an ORF, and what it does is uncertain. The CDR3 contains 13 residues. V lost 4 bases to trimming and J lost 14 bases; unmatched junction nucleotides: 10. The CDR3 here is CASSPPFRDRGYF. In nucleotides, the CDR3 is TGCGCCAGCAGTCCCCCTTTCCGGGACAGGGGATACTTC.

The genes are TRBV20-1 and TRBJ2-3; tentatively, D is TRBD1 (5 bases). Germline V gives CDR1 DFQATT, CDR2 SNEGSKA (reference sequence). The CDR3 covers 14 residues. V lost 3 bases and J lost 0, with 10 bases in between. The DNA for the CDR3 is TGCAGTGCTAGTAGACAGAGTAGCACAGATACGCAGTATTTT. Protein product: CSASRQSSTDTQYF.

This clonotype has a count of ten or more. The gene calls are TRBV6-1 and TRBJ1-5, with D uncertain. V was trimmed by 7 bases and J by 0 bases, leaving 16 bases between them. CDR1 is MNHNS, CDR2 SASEGT, per germline. The CDR3 is made up of 16 amino acids. The DNA for the CDR3 is TGTGCCAGCAACGAAACTCCGGCCCATAGCAATCAGCCCCAGCATTTT. Protein sequence: CASNETPAHSNQPQHF.

This clonotype has at least ten counts. The rearrangement links TRBV7-7 to TRBJ2-5; TRBD1 might be the D (6 bases). The V gene's germline CDR1 is SSHAT and CDR2 FNYEAQ (reference sequence). The CDR3 runs 14 residues. Trimming shortened V by 1 base and J by 1 base, and 7 bases separated the two germline ends. Here the CDR3 reads CASSLDRAQETQYF. The CDR3 DNA sequence: TGTGCCAGCAGCTTAGACAGGGCCCAAGAGACCCAGTACTTC.